Listed here are 10 T cell receptor beta chains from one sample, sequenced in a study of blood T cell repertoires in COVID-19. TCRdb's table, derived via immunoSEQ multiplex PCR, lists solely in-frame clones and lacks some. This sample yields around 150,000 clones, of which around 84% are seen a single time; 6% belongs to the top ten. Sequencing was done on a sample of PBMCs or T cells enriched from blood (not recorded which). The receptors stem from a man aged 40-49 years who had recovered from COVID-19.

The J gene is TRBJ2-5, the V gene TRBV2; possible D gene TRBD1, 6 bases. From germline, CDR1 is SNHLY and CDR2 FYNNEI. The CDR3 has 12 residues. With 3 bases removed from V and 4 bases from J, the gap between germline ends came to 6 bases. Written as DNA, the CDR3 is TGTGCCAGCAGTGACAGGGGAGAGACCCAGTACTTC. It yields the protein CASSDRGETQYF.

The chain employs TRBV30 and TRBJ1-4; a possible D gene is TRBD1 (5 bases). Trimming removed 0 bases from V and 5 bases from J, with 7 bases in between. This CDR3 has 13 residues. CDR1 and CDR2 (germline): GTSNPN, SVGIG (reference sequence). The CDR3 nucleotides read TGTGCCTGGAGTGTGGGGCAGAATGAAAAACTGTTTTTT. Encoded protein: CAWSVGQNEKLFF. Complete variable domain (other parts from reference TRBV30 and TRBJ1-4): SQTIHQWPATLVQPVGSPLSLECTVEGTSNPNLYWYRQAAGRGLQLLFYSVGIGQISSEVPQNLSASRPQDRQFILSSKKLLLSDSGFYLCAWSVGQNEKLFFGSGTQLSVL.

The chain recombines TRBV24-1 with TRBJ2-5; TRBD1 is a possible D gene (6 bases). Trimming cost V 6 bases and J 5 bases, with 15 bases left between them. This CDR3 region has 14 residues. The germline gives CDR1 KGHDR, CDR2 SFDVKD. CDR3 residues: CATSTGGGAETQYF. DNA for the CDR3: TGTGCCACCAGTACCGGTGGGGGCGCGGAGACCCAGTACTTC.

J is TRBJ1-2 and V is TRBV3-1 (or the pseudogene TRBV3-2); 7 bases fit TRBD1. Germline CDR1 and CDR2: LGHDT and YNNKEL (reference sequence). CDR3 length: 16 amino acids. J gave up 4 bases and V 0 bases, and 8 bases lay outside the gene matches. The CDR3 DNA is TGTGCCAGCAGCCAAGAGGGGCGACAGGGCTCCTATGGCTACACCTTC. It is translated as CASSQEGRQGSYGYTF.

The chain joins TRBV15 to TRBJ2-5; TRBD1 agrees at 10 bases. The V and J ends lost 8 bases and 5 bases, in that order; junction bases with no gene match: 14. The CDR3 totals 16 residues. From germline, CDR1 is LNHNV and CDR2 YYDKDF (reference sequence). CDR3 nucleotides: TGTGCCACCCTTCAAACTTTGACAGGGGGCACGGAGACCCAGTACTTC. This encodes CATLQTLTGGTETQYF.

In this sample, this clone turned up once. CDR3 protein: CASSQDRRGLVEKLFF. CDR3 nucleotide sequence: TGTGCCAGCAGCCAAGATCGGAGGGGGCTGGTTGAAAAACTGTTTTTT. The V and J genes are TRBV3-1 (or the pseudogene TRBV3-2) and TRBJ1-4, with 7 bases identical to TRBD1. This CDR3 is 16 amino acids long. Trimming cost V 0 bases and J 7 bases; bases outside gene matches: 8. Germline V lookup: CDR1 LGHDT, CDR2 YNNKEL (reference sequence).

The genes are TRBV19 and TRBJ2-1; TRBD2 agrees at 10 bases. Germline CDR1 LNHDA, CDR2 SQIVND (reference sequence). V shed 4 bases and J 6 bases; nucleotides not matched to a gene: 6. The CDR3 loop spans 15 amino acids. The CDR3 DNA sequence: TGTGCCAGTAGTAGCGCGGGACTAGCGATCAATGAGCAGTTCTTC. This codes for CASSSAGLAINEQFF.

This chain joins TRBV6-5 and TRBJ2-1; 7 bases line up with TRBD1. Germline CDR1 and CDR2: MNHEY and SVGAGI. Unmatched junction bases numbered 10, after V lost 10 bases and J lost 4 bases. The CDR3 contains 14 residues. The CDR3 DNA is TGTGCCACGGACCGGGGACAGTTTTACAATGAGCAGTTCTTC. This sequence encodes CATDRGQFYNEQFF.

The chain is built from TRBV30 and TRBJ2-5; TRBD2 might be the D (5 bases). From germline, CDR1 is GTSNPN and CDR2 SVGIG (reference sequence). This CDR3 has 11 residues. Trimming removed 7 bases from V and 7 bases from J, with 13 bases in between. CDR3: CASGLLRTQYF. The CDR3, as DNA: TGTGCCTCCGGACTTCTCAGGACCCAGTACTTC. Based on the CDR3 plus reference TRBV30 and TRBJ2-5, the full variable domain is SQTIHQWPATLVQPVGSPLSLECTVEGTSNPNLYWYRQAAGRGLQLLFYSVGIGQISSEVPQNLSASRPQDRQFILSSKKLLLSDSGFYLCASGLLRTQYFGPGTRLLVL.

This chain joins TRBV24-1 and TRBJ2-3, with 11 bases that match TRBD2. V lost 5 bases and J lost 2; bases outside the gene matches: 8. This CDR3 spans 17 amino acids. From germline, CDR1 is KGHDR and CDR2 SFDVKD. CDR3 in DNA: TGTGCCACCAGTGGATCTAAGACTAGCGGGGACACAGATACGCAGTATTTT. Amino acids: CATSGSKTSGDTDTQYF.